This T cell receptor beta chain emerged from a study of T cells after yellow fever vaccination. The V gene's germline CDR1 is SEHNR and CDR2 FQNEAQ (reference sequence). The CDR3 extends over 14 amino acids. Trimming removed 6 bases at V and 1 base at J, with 13 bases between. Each CDR3 protein is one row after TCRdb ran MiXCR on the 5' RACE reads. The table has over 150,000 distinct CDR3 sequences, about 6.2% seen once. The specimen comprised CD4+ T cells sorted from PBMCs, sampled on the day of the first yellow fever vaccination. The clonotype comes from a man younger than 35 who received the YFV17D yellow fever vaccine. V is TRBV7-9 and J is TRBJ2-7, with D uncertain. CDR3 amino acids: CASSPGRGSYEQYF. CDR3 DNA sequence: TGTGCCAGCAGTCCCGGGCGTGGGTCCTACGAGCAGTACTTC.